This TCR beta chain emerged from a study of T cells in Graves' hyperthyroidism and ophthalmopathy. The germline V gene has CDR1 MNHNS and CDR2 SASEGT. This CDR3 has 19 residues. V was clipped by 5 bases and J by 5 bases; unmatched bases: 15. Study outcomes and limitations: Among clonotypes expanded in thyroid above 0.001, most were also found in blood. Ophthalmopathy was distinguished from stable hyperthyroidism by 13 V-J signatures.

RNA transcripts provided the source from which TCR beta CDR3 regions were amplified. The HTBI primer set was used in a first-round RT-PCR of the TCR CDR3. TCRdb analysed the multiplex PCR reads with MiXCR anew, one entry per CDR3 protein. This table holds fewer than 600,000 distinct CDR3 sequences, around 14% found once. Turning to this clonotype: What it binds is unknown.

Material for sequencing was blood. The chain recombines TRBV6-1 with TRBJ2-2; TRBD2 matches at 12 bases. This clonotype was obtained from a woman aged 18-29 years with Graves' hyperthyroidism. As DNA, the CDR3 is TGTGCCAGCAGTCCTACCGGTAGACTAGCGGGAGCGAGGACCGGGGAGCTGTTTTTT. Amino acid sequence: CASSPTGRLAGARTGELFF.